This T cell receptor (beta chain) was observed in a study of blood T cell repertoires in COVID-19. Study information: Samples taken during acute and convalescent COVID-19 were collected in the United States, Italy and Spain.

In its sample, this clone was seen once. The CDR3 runs 15 residues. V was trimmed by 5 bases and J by 0 bases, leaving 13 bases between them. Germline V gene lookup returns CDR1 MNHNY and CDR2 SVGAGI (reference sequence). The authors' processing: Reference gene primer amplification yielded estimated nucleated cell counts. Some clones are missing from TCRdb's copy, which holds only in-frame ones; the method was immunoSEQ multiplex PCR. V and J calls and clone size follow that table, whereas D and trimming were derived from the DNA. The table has roughly 360,000 clones, approximately 77% seen once. This TCR derives from a human donor with acute or convalescent COVID-19. The donor label of this sample is uncertain. Sequencing used peripheral blood. V is TRBV6-6 and J is TRBJ1-2; tentative D call: TRBD1 (5 bases). The CDR3 spells CASSPLATANYGYTF. DNA of the CDR3: TGTGCCAGCAGTCCCCTCGCGACAGCTAACTATGGCTACACCTTC.